A single sample is the source of the 32 T cell receptor beta chains below, sequenced in a study of blood T cell repertoires in COVID-19. The data were produced by immunoSEQ multiplex PCR, yet TCRdb's version contains in-frame clones alone and is incomplete. This sample yields 200,000 to 250,000 clones, of which just under 90% are seen a single time; roughly 2.7% belongs to the top ten. Sequenced: peripheral blood. The source of these receptors is a man aged 25-45 years with COVID-19, enrolled during active disease.

The chain links TRBV7-2 to TRBJ1-1; 12 bases agree with TRBD1. Germline values: CDR1 SGHTA, CDR2 FQGNSA. The CDR3 consists of 18 residues. V lost 1 base and J lost 4; bases outside the gene matches: 10. CDR3 amino acids: CASSLVPRDRGQGTEAFF. CDR3 DNA: TGTGCCAGCAGCTTAGTCCCCCGGGACAGGGGGCAGGGCACTGAAGCTTTCTTT.

The V and J genes are TRBV27 and TRBJ2-1; perhaps TRBD1 as D (7 bases). The CDR3 loop spans 15 amino acids. CDR1 MNHEY and CDR2 SMNVEV come from the germline V gene (reference sequence). Trimming left V 6 bases short and J 7 bases short, with 19 bases between. In DNA, the CDR3 is TGTGCCAGCAGGGGGCGGGCAGGGGGGAGGAATGAGCAGTTCTTC. Translating it yields CASRGRAGGRNEQFF.

Only a few counts were recorded for this clone. The chain's CDR3 is CASSPSGQSNEKLFF. The CDR3, as DNA: TGCGCCAGCAGCCCCTCGGGACAGAGTAATGAAAAACTGTTTTTT. This chain uses TRBV4-3 with TRBJ1-4; 7 nucleotides agree with TRBD1. The CDR3 extends over 15 amino acids. Per the germline V gene, CDR1 is LGHNA and CDR2 is YSLEER. The trim removed 4 bases at V and 4 bases at J, leaving 6 bases unmatched.

This sequence joins TRBV12-3 or TRBV12-4 and TRBJ1-2; unclear D gene. The V end lost 2 bases, the J end lost 6 bases, and 10 bases lay between the germline ends. The length of the CDR3 is 13 residues. CDR3 amino acids: CASSLRGVDGYTF. The CDR3 coding sequence is TGTGCCAGCAGTTTACGGGGAGTAGATGGCTACACCTTC.

V and J are TRBV7-9 and TRBJ1-2; D unresolved. The CDR3 consists of 12 residues. The germline V gene encodes CDR1 SEHNR and CDR2 FQNEAQ (reference sequence). V lost 5 bases to trimming and J lost 8 bases, with 12 bases between them. The CDR3: CASSLPRRGYTF. DNA for the CDR3: TGTGCCAGCAGCCTCCCAAGGAGGGGCTACACCTTC.

The rearrangement uses TRBV7-9 and TRBJ2-7; the D gene is possibly TRBD2 (6 bases). The V end was cut by 2 bases, the J end by 1 base, with 12 bases between. Germline V CDR1 and CDR2: SEHNR, FQNEAQ (reference sequence). The CDR3 runs 15 residues. CDR3 sequence (DNA): TGTGCCAGCAGCTTAAAAGGGAGGCGTTCCTACGAGCAGTACTTC. Its translation: CASSLKGRRSYEQYF.

The J gene is TRBJ1-1, the V gene TRBV9, with TRBD1 matching 7 bases. Germline V lookup: CDR1 SGDLS, CDR2 YYNGEE. The CDR3 covers 15 residues. J was trimmed by 2 bases and V by 3 bases; bases with no gene match: 7. The CDR3 nucleotides read TGTGCCAGCAGCGGTTCCGGGACAGTCAACACTGAAGCTTTCTTT. Translating it yields CASSGSGTVNTEAFF.

This clone is a singleton in its sample. The chain joins TRBV18 to TRBJ1-1; D remains unclear. The V and J ends lost 0 bases and 0 bases respectively, with 8 bases between them. The germline gives CDR1 KGHSH, CDR2 LQKENI. The CDR3 runs to 15 residues. CDR3 in DNA: TGTGCCAGCTCACCACCGAACAGCCTGAACACTGAAGCTTTCTTT. It is translated as CASSPPNSLNTEAFF.

The chain links TRBV11-3 to TRBJ2-1; no clear D gene. Germline assignment: CDR1 SGHNT and CDR2 YENEEA. The CDR3 covers 16 residues. Trimming pared 4 bases from V and 4 bases from J, leaving 17 bases between. CDR3 in amino acids: CASSSASSRSYNEQFF. As DNA, the CDR3 is TGTGCCAGCAGCTCTGCGTCGAGCCGGTCTTACAATGAGCAGTTCTTC.

This clone showed up just once. The chain carries TRBV7-8 and TRBJ1-1; no clear D gene. Per germline, CDR1 SGHVS and CDR2 FQNEAQ. V lost 1 base and J 1 base, leaving 7 bases between the germline ends. The CDR3 has 14 amino acids. The CDR3 DNA is TGTGCCAGCAGCTTAGGGCACCAGAACACTGAAGCTTTCTTT. Protein sequence: CASSLGHQNTEAFF.

V gene TRBV7-2 combines with J gene TRBJ2-7, with 8 bases matching TRBD1. Germline V CDR1 and CDR2: SGHTA, FQGNSA. The CDR3 contains 15 residues. Germline trimming cut 5 bases from V and 3 bases from J; bases unmatched to any gene: 9. The CDR3 sequence: CASSPGGRPNYEQYF. The CDR3 DNA follows: TGTGCCAGCAGCCCAGGGGGCAGGCCGAACTACGAGCAGTACTTC.

A single count supports this clone. The chain has TRBV4-1 and TRBJ1-2; D may be TRBD1 (6 bases). Germline V gene data show CDR1 as MGHRA and CDR2 as YSYEKL. This CDR3 has 17 residues. Trimming left V 1 base short and J 6 bases short, with 21 bases between. For the CDR3, the DNA is TGCGCCAGCAGCCAAGTGCTGGGGGCGCCCAACTTTGATGGCTACACCTTC. Translated, it gives CASSQVLGAPNFDGYTF.

This clone has a single count. The V gene is TRBV27, the J gene TRBJ1-3; no reliable D call. With 3 bases removed from V and 2 bases from J, the gap between germline ends came to 8 bases. CDR1 MNHEY and CDR2 SMNVEV come from the germline V gene (reference sequence). The CDR3 spans 14 residues. DNA for the CDR3: TGTGCCAGCAGTTTGTCCACACCTGGAAACACCATATATTTT. Translating gives CASSLSTPGNTIYF.

This clone occurred once. This chain joins TRBV28 and TRBJ1-1; D remains unclear. The CDR3 loop spans 15 amino acids. Trimming shortened V by 7 bases and J by 5 bases, and 20 bases separated the two germline ends. CDR1 is MDHEN, CDR2 SYDVKM, per germline. CDR3 in amino acids: CASTPPGYAGTEAFF. CDR3 in DNA: TGTGCCAGCACCCCACCGGGGTACGCAGGTACTGAAGCTTTCTTT.

The chain links TRBV5-1 to TRBJ1-2; maybe TRBD1 (6 bases). The CDR3 consists of 15 residues. V was cut by 0 bases and J by 7 bases, with 16 bases left in between. Germline V gene sequence: CDR1 SGHRS, CDR2 YFSETQ. CDR3: CASSLALRGTVGYTF. CDR3 bases: TGCGCCAGCAGCTTGGCTCTCAGGGGAACAGTTGGCTACACCTTC.

This clone was seen only once. The chain carries TRBV28 and TRBJ1-4, with 9 nucleotides matching TRBD1. Germline CDR1 and CDR2: MDHEN and SYDVKM. The CDR3 length is 16 residues. The trim removed 2 bases at V and 11 bases at J, leaving 12 bases unmatched. The CDR3 is CASSLGRGTGTKKLFF. DNA for the CDR3: TGTGCCAGCAGTTTAGGTCGCGGGACAGGGACGAAGAAACTGTTTTTT.

The chain couples TRBV12-3 or TRBV12-4 to TRBJ1-5; no reliable D call. Between the trimmed V and J ends, which lost 7 bases and 2 bases, there was a span of 6 bases. CDR3 length: 12 residues. This chain's CDR3 is CASTRGNQPQHF. CDR3 nucleotide sequence: TGTGCCAGCACCCGGGGCAATCAGCCCCAGCATTTT.

This chain joins TRBV7-2 and TRBJ1-5; unclear D gene. CDR1 and CDR2 from the germline V gene are SGHTA and FQGNSA. The CDR3 has 15 residues. V shed 0 bases and J shed 0 bases, with 6 bases lying between them. The CDR3 is CASSLARNSNQPQHF. CDR3 in DNA: TGTGCCAGCAGCTTAGCCCGTAATAGCAATCAGCCCCAGCATTTT.

The genes are TRBV28 and TRBJ1-4, with D possibly matching TRBD1 (5 bases). Trimming cost V 2 bases and J 6 bases, with 13 bases left between them. The CDR3 spans 15 residues. Per germline, CDR1 MDHEN and CDR2 SYDVKM. The CDR3 bases are TGTGCCAGCAGTTTAAATGGAAAAGGGGATGAAAAACTGTTTTTT. Amino acids: CASSLNGKGDEKLFF.

The count of this clone is one. The genes are TRBV25-1 and TRBJ2-7; D remains ambiguous. Germline CDR1 and CDR2: MGHDK and SYGVNS. V was cut by 4 bases and J by 5 bases, with 15 bases left in between. This CDR3 is 14 amino acids long. The CDR3 sequence: CASSALNFPHEQYF. The CDR3 bases are TGTGCCAGCAGTGCCTTAAATTTTCCTCACGAGCAGTACTTC.

This clone was recorded many times. J is TRBJ2-3 and V is TRBV6-4, with D possibly TRBD2 on 5 matching bases. CDR1 and CDR2 (germline): MRHNA, SNTAGT. The V end was cut by 6 bases, the J end by 0 bases, with 10 bases between. CDR3 length: 14 amino acids. The CDR3 region has the DNA TGTGCCAGCAGCGGTGGACTCAGCACAGATACGCAGTATTTT. Translated: CASSGGLSTDTQYF.

In DNA, the CDR3 is TGCGCCAGCAGCCAAGATAGGGGTATCGGAAACACCATATATTTT. It specifies CASSQDRGIGNTIYF. This chain connects TRBV4-3 to TRBJ1-3; perhaps TRBD1 as D (5 bases). The CDR3 is made up of 15 amino acids. The V and J ends lost 0 bases and 4 bases respectively, with 10 bases between them. Germline assignment: CDR1 LGHNA and CDR2 YSLEER.

The chain joins TRBV5-4 to TRBJ2-7, with 10 bases identical to TRBD2. Germline CDR1 is SGHNT and CDR2 is YYREEE (reference sequence). The J segment lost 2 bases and the V segment lost 2 bases, leaving 7 bases of the junction unmatched. The CDR3 has 16 residues. CDR3 DNA: TGTGCCAGCAGCTTCGCTAGCGGGAGTAGGACCTACGAGCAGTACTTC. Translation gives CASSFASGSRTYEQYF.

The chain couples TRBV6-5 to TRBJ1-2, with 7 positions matching TRBD1. Germline assignment: CDR1 MNHEY and CDR2 SVGAGI. V gave up 0 bases and J gave up 9 bases; unmatched junction bases: 7. This CDR3 is built from 14 residues. The CDR3 DNA reads as TGTGCCAGCAGTTACTCTACCGGGACAGTCAGCTACACCTTC. It encodes CASSYSTGTVSYTF.

The chain recombines TRBV19 with TRBJ2-2; 15 bases agree with TRBD2. Germline V CDR1 and CDR2: LNHDA, SQIVND (reference sequence). The length of the CDR3 is 17 residues. After removal of 9 bases from V and 4 bases from J, the junction contained 9 bases not matched to a gene. The CDR3 sequence is CASLWTSGGAGTGELFF. CDR3 sequence (DNA): TGTGCCAGCCTTTGGACTAGCGGGGGGGCTGGCACCGGGGAGCTGTTTTTT. The entire variable domain, with the rest obtained from reference TRBV19 and TRBJ2-2, is as follows: DGGITQSPKYLFRKEGQNVTLSCEQNLNHDAMYWYRQDPGQGLRLIYYSQIVNDFQKGDIAEGYSVSREKKESFPLTVTSAQKNPTAFYLCASLWTSGGAGTGELFFGEGSRLTVL.

The chain employs TRBV9 and TRBJ1-4; 10 bases map to TRBD1. Germline V CDR1 and CDR2: SGDLS, YYNGEE. V was clipped by 3 bases and J by 9 bases; unmatched bases: 2. The CDR3 runs to 13 residues. CDR3 protein: CASSAGQGKKLFF. CDR3 bases: TGTGCCAGCAGCGCGGGACAGGGGAAAAAACTGTTTTTT.

The chain carries TRBV19 and TRBJ1-1, with 8 bases aligning to TRBD1. From germline, CDR1 is LNHDA and CDR2 SQIVND (reference sequence). Losses at the gene ends were 4 bases for V and 0 bases for J; bases not matched to a gene: 4. The CDR3 is 15 amino acids. The CDR3 DNA reads TGTGCCAGTAGTAGAGGACAGGGAATGAACACTGAAGCTTTCTTT. The encoded protein is CASSRGQGMNTEAFF.

This clone has just one count. The chain links TRBV5-1 to TRBJ2-7; tentatively, D is TRBD1 (5 bases). Germline V gives CDR1 SGHRS, CDR2 YFSETQ. The CDR3 is 14 residues long. V lost 2 bases and J lost 3, with 12 bases in between. The chain's CDR3 is CASSLERGFYEQYF. In DNA, the CDR3 is TGCGCCAGCAGCTTAGAAAGGGGATTCTACGAGCAGTACTTC.

The chain joins TRBV5-1 to TRBJ2-7; D is unclear. Looked up from germline, CDR1 is SGHRS and CDR2 is YFSETQ. The CDR3 covers 15 residues. Trimming removed 3 bases from V and 5 bases from J, with 18 bases in between. The CDR3 is CASSYNRPEADEQYF. The CDR3 DNA sequence: TGCGCCAGCAGCTACAATCGGCCCGAGGCTGACGAGCAGTACTTC.

This chain connects TRBV11-1 to TRBJ1-1; weak D call: TRBD1 (5 bases). Germline V gene data show CDR1 as SGHAT and CDR2 as FQDESV (reference sequence). The CDR3 has 14 residues. Trimming pared 7 bases from V and 1 base from J, leaving 13 bases between. The CDR3 bases are TGTGCCAGCAACGCTCGCGGGGGGAACACTGAAGCTTTCTTT. Amino acids: CASNARGGNTEAFF. Combining the CDR3 with reference TRBV11-1 and TRBJ1-1 gives the whole variable domain EAEVAQSPRYKITEKSQAVAFWCDPISGHATLYWYRQILGQGPELLVQFQDESVVDDSQLPKDRFSAERLKGVDSTLKIQPAELGDSAMYLCASNARGGNTEAFFGQGTRLTVV.

The chain is built from TRBV2 and TRBJ1-1, with D possibly matching TRBD1 (6 bases). V was clipped by 3 bases and J by 7 bases, with 15 bases between them. The CDR3 contains 14 residues. Germline CDR1 SNHLY, CDR2 FYNNEI. The CDR3 region has the DNA TGTGCCAGCAGTGAGACAGGAATAAACTTTGAAGCTTTCTTT. Its protein is CASSETGINFEAFF.

The J gene is TRBJ1-2, the V gene TRBV9; 7 nucleotides agree with TRBD1. J was trimmed by 8 bases and V by 3 bases; bases with no gene match: 7. The germline CDR1 and CDR2 sequences are SGDLS and YYNGEE. The CDR3 consists of 13 residues. This CDR3 reads CASSGQGVWGYTF. The CDR3 DNA follows: TGTGCCAGCAGCGGACAGGGTGTGTGGGGCTACACCTTC.